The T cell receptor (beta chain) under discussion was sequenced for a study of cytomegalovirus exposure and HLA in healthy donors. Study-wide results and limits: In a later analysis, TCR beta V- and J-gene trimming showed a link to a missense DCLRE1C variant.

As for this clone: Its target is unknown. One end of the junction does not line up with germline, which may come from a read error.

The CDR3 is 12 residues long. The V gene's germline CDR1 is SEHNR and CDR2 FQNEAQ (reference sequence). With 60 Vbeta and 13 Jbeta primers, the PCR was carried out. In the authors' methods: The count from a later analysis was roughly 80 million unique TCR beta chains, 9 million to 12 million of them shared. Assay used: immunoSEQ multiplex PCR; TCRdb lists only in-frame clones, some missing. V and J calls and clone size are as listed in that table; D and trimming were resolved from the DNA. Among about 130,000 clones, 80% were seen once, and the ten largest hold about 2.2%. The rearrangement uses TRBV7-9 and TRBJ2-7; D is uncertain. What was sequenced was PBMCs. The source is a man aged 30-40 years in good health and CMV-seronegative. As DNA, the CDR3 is TGTTCCAGCAGCTTAGGGCAGTACGAGCAGTACTTC. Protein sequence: CSSSLGQYEQYF.